One and the same sample provided the 10 T cell receptor beta chains below, sequenced in a study of blood T cell repertoires in COVID-19 (dated by TCRdb to about 2020). Library preparation employed the immunoSEQ multiplex PCR assay. Entries here come from immuneACCESS through TCRdb and include only in-frame sequences with V and J called. Some clones fail to appear in such tables; in the studies checked, an unresolved V gene covers under half of the shortfall, and the cause of the remainder is unknown. The sample table contains around 170,000 clones; only one count was recorded for about 85% of them. Clones ranked in the top ten supply roughly 24% of the sample. Material for sequencing was peripheral blood. Receptor source: a man aged 55 to 69 with acute or convalescent COVID-19.

The chain has TRBV7-2 and TRBJ1-2; 7 bases match TRBD1. J was trimmed by 8 bases and V by 4 bases; bases with no gene match: 13. The CDR3 length is 15 residues. Germline-derived CDR1 and CDR2 are SGHTA and FQGNSA. The CDR3 DNA reads as TGTGCCAGCAGCTCAGGGGGATTTAGGGCGTGGGGCTACACCTTC. This sequence encodes CASSSGGFRAWGYTF.

V is TRBV21-1 and J is TRBJ1-4. TRBV21-1 is noted as a pseudogene. The CDR3 runs 15 residues. The CDR3 loop reads CASSAPYTAGEKLFF. DNA of the CDR3: TGTGCCAGCAGCGCACCTTATACAGCGGGGGAAAAACTGTTTTTT.

This chain uses TRBV29-1 with TRBJ1-2; possible D gene TRBD1, 6 bases. Germline V CDR1 and CDR2: SQVTM, ANQGSEA. This CDR3 comprises 11 residues. Trimming cost V 3 bases and J 8 bases, with 10 bases left between them. CDR3 nucleotide sequence: TGCAGCGTTGACAGGGGATGGGGCTACACCTTC. This codes for CSVDRGWGYTF. The variable domain in full, with the rest retrieved from reference TRBV29-1 and TRBJ1-2, is SAVISQKPSRDICQRGTSLTIQCQVDSQVTMMFWYRQQPGQSLTLIATANQGSEATYESGFVIDKFPISRPNLTFSTLTVSNMSPEDSSIYLCSVDRGWGYTFGSGTRLTVV.

The DNA for the CDR3 is TGTGCCAGCAGCATCTCGGCGGACTTGACGCAGTTCTTC. Translation: CASSISADLTQFF. The chain recombines TRBV5-4 with TRBJ2-1; a weak D match, TRBD2 (5 bases). This CDR3 has 13 amino acids. Germline loops: CDR1 SGHNT, CDR2 YYREEE (reference sequence). Between the trimmed V and J ends, which lost 4 bases and 12 bases, there was a span of 17 bases.

V gene TRBV5-6 combines with J gene TRBJ1-2, with 9 bases that match TRBD1. The CDR3 loop spans 14 amino acids. Germline CDR1 is SGHDT and CDR2 is YYEEEE. The J segment lost 7 bases and the V segment lost 3 bases, leaving 7 bases of the junction unmatched. The CDR3 DNA sequence: TGTGCCAGCAGCTCCGGGACAGGGAGGGGTGGCTACACCTTC. Protein product: CASSSGTGRGGYTF.

The J gene is TRBJ1-5, the V gene TRBV6-1, with D perhaps TRBD1 (5 bases). Germline V gene sequence: CDR1 MNHNS, CDR2 SASEGT. The CDR3 loop spans 12 amino acids. The ends were cut back, 2 bases at V and 10 bases at J, with 9 bases in the middle. The CDR3 reads CASSEKGVPQHF. The CDR3 region has the DNA TGTGCCAGCAGTGAAAAAGGGGTACCCCAGCATTTT.

The chain couples TRBV7-9 to TRBJ1-4, with 8 bases aligning to TRBD1. Trimming took 4 bases from V and 2 from J; bases not matched to a gene: 6. This CDR3 has 16 residues. In germline, CDR1 is SEHNR, CDR2 FQNEAQ (reference sequence). CDR3 loop: CASSSGRTGTNEKLFF. In DNA, the CDR3 is TGTGCCAGCAGCTCGGGAAGGACAGGGACTAATGAAAAACTGTTTTTT.

V is TRBV9 and J is TRBJ1-1; tentative D call: TRBD1 (6 bases). The germline V gene has CDR1 SGDLS and CDR2 YYNGEE. The CDR3 covers 12 residues. V lost 4 bases and J 9 bases, leaving 13 bases between the germline ends. CDR3 in DNA: TGTGCCAGCAGCTCACAGACAGGTAAAGCTTTCTTT. Its translation is CASSSQTGKAFF.

The V and J genes are TRBV29-1 and TRBJ1-1; D is unresolved. This CDR3 region has 12 residues. Germline-derived CDR1 and CDR2 are SQVTM and ANQGSEA. V dropped 4 bases and J dropped 2 bases, with 8 bases sitting between them. CDR3 sequence: CSVAGTNTEAFF. CDR3 nucleotides: TGCAGCGTTGCAGGAACAAACACTGAAGCTTTCTTT.

This clone occurred once. The rearrangement joins TRBV5-4 to TRBJ2-5; TRBD2 matches at 8 bases. The CDR3 loop spans 16 amino acids. Germline lookup yields CDR1 SGHNT and CDR2 YYREEE (reference sequence). Trimming removed 7 bases from V and 3 bases from J; junction bases left unmatched: 14. The CDR3 spells CASGLRGGQRKETQYF. The DNA of the CDR3 is TGTGCCAGCGGCCTCCGGGGGGGGCAGAGAAAAGAGACCCAGTACTTC.